This T cell receptor (beta chain) was obtained from a study of tumor and adjacent non-tumor tissue in lung cancer. Study-wide context: The patients, approximately 9 men and roughly 5 women, were about 31 to 80 with stage I to III disease.

Findings of the study overall: In normal lung, the top 100 clones were significantly more dominant than in tumor. Tumor TCR diversity, when higher, was linked to shorter survival. Significantly higher TCR diversity was found in tumor than normal lung.

In the case of this clonotype: Its antigen remains unknown. A junction end diverges from the germline sequence, so it may reflect a read error.

The CDR3 runs 15 residues. A modified ARM-PCR protocol with three rounds of nested PCR amplified TCRbeta. TCRdb re-analysed the multiplex PCR reads in MiXCR, keeping a single row per CDR3 protein. The sample has 60,000 to 90,000 distinct CDR3 sequences, about two thirds seen once. RNA was extracted from bulk tissue without any cell sorting. This non-tumor lung sample came from over 3 cm beyond the tumor edge. The clonotype comes from a woman aged 50 to 60 with non-small cell lung cancer. V is TRBV12-3 or TRBV12-4 and J is TRBJ2-3, with D tentatively TRBD2 (6 bases). Sequencing used distant non-tumor lung tissue. In nucleotides, the CDR3 is TGTGCCAGCAGTTTTGGGGACTTTAGCATAGATAAGCAGTATTTT. The encoded protein is CASSFGDFSIDKQYF.